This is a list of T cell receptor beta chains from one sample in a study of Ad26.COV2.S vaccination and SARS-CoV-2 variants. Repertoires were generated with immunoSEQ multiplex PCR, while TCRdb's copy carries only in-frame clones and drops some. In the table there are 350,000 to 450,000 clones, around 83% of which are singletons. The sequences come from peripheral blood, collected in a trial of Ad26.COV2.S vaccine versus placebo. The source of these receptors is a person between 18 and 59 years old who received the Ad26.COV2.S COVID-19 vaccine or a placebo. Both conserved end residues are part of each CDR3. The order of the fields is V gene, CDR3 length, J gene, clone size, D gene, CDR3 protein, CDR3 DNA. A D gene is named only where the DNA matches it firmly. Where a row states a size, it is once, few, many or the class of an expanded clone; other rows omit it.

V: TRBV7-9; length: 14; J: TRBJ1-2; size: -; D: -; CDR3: CASSFPDSNYGYTF; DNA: TGTGCCAGCAGCTTCCCAGATTCTAACTATGGCTACACCTTC
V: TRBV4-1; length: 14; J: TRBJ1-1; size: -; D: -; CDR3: CASSSQVMNTEAFF; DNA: TGCGCCAGCAGTTCACAGGTCATGAACACTGAAGCTTTCTTT
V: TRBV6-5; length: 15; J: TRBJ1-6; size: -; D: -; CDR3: CASSYKGRNNSPLHF; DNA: TGTGCCAGCAGTTACAAGGGACGTAATAATTCACCCCTCCACTTT
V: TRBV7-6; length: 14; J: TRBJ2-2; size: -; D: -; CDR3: CASSLLYGAGELFF; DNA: TGTGCCAGCAGCCTTCTGTATGGGGCCGGGGAGCTGTTTTTT
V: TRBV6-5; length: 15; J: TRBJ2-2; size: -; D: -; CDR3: CATLSWQANTGELFF; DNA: TGTGCCACCCTCTCATGGCAGGCGAACACCGGGGAGCTGTTTTTT
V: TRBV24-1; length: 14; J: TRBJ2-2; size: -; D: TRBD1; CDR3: CATSDPDRPGELFF; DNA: TGTGCCACCAGTGATCCGGACAGGCCCGGGGAGCTGTTTTTT
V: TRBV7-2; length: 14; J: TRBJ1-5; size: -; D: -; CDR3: CASSLRQTNQPQHF; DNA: TGTGCCAGCAGCTTACGACAGACCAATCAGCCCCAGCATTTT
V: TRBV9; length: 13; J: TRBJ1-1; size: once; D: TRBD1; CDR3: CAITGEKEAEAFF; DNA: TGTGCCATTACAGGGGAGAAGGAAGCTGAAGCTTTCTTT
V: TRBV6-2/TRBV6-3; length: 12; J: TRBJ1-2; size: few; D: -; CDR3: CASSYSNFGYTF; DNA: TGTGCCAGCAGTTACTCGAATTTTGGCTACACCTTC
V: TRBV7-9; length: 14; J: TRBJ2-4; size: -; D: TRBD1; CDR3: CASSSTGQKNIQYF; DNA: TGTGCCAGCAGCAGCACGGGACAGAAAAACATTCAGTACTTC
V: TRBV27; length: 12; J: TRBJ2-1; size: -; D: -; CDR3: CASREGRHEQFF; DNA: TGTGCCAGCCGTGAAGGGAGGCATGAGCAGTTCTTC
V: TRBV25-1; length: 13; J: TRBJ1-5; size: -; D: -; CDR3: CASSEGGNQPQHF; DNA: TGTGCCAGCAGTGAAGGAGGCAATCAGCCCCAGCATTTT
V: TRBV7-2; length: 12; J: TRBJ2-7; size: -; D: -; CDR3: CASSRLDGEQYF; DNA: TGTGCCAGCAGCCGCCTGGATGGCGAGCAGTACTTC
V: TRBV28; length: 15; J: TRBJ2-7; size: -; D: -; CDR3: CASSTPGQISYEQYF; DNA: TGTGCCAGCAGTACTCCCGGACAGATCTCCTACGAGCAGTACTTC
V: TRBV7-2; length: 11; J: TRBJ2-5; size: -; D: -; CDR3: CASSNQETQYF; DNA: TGTGCCAGCAGCAACCAAGAGACCCAGTACTTC
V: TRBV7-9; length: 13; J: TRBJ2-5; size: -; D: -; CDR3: CASSTDADTTQYF; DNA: TGTGCCAGCAGCACCGACGCGGATACGACCCAGTACTTC
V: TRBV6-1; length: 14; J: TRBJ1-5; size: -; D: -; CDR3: CASSYTGRNQPQHF; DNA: TGTGCCAGCAGCTACACGGGGCGCAATCAGCCCCAGCATTTT
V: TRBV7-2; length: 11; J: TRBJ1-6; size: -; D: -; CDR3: CASSLGSPLHF; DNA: TGTGCCAGCAGCCTAGGGTCCCCCCTCCACTTT
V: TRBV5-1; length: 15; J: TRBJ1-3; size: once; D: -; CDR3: CASSLEGFSGNTIYF; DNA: TGCGCCAGCAGCTTGGAAGGATTCTCTGGAAACACCATATATTTT
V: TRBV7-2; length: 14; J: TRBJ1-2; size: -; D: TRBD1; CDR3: CASVWDRGNYGYTF; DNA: TGTGCCAGCGTGTGGGACAGAGGGAACTATGGCTACACCTTC
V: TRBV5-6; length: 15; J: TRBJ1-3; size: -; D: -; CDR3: CASSLGGTPGGTIYF; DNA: TGTGCCAGCAGCTTGGGAGGGACCCCCGGCGGCACCATATATTTT
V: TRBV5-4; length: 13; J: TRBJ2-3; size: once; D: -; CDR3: CASSPHPRDTQYF; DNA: TGTGCCAGCAGCCCCCACCCCCGTGATACGCAGTATTTT
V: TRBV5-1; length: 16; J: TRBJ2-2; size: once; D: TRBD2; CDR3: CASSSQAGSNTGELFF; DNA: TGCGCCAGCAGCTCTCAAGCGGGGTCGAACACCGGGGAGCTGTTTTTT